This T cell receptor beta chain was observed in a study of blood T cell repertoires in COVID-19 (dated by TCRdb to the early 2020s). Context from the whole study: Samples covering the acute and convalescent phases of COVID-19 were provided by collaborators in the United States, Italy and Spain. The sample metadata nearly always contained a de-identified subject ID, COVID-19 status, age in years and sex. The samples were drawn from two sources: the first 160 participants of the ongoing ImmuneRACE study, and 1,200 or so subjects contributed by 6 global collaborators. The material from the prospective study consisted of cDNA or gDNA derived from T cells, B-cell-depleted T cells, or PBMCs. Where HLA class I and class II types were available, the types were taken from metadata supplied by the sample provider, not from assay-based typing. The dataset comprised deeply sampled blood TCRbeta repertoires from subjects exposed to, actively infected with, or recovered from COVID-19. The repertoires were made available in a free public database intended to serve as a resource for research on the immune response to SARS-CoV-2.

Turning to this clone: The specificity of this receptor is unknown. Nothing much larger sits one base from this clone, and base qualities are not available.

In the germline V gene, CDR1 corresponds to SQVTM and CDR2 to ANQGSEA. The junction shows trimming of 4 bases on V and 6 bases on J, and the gene matches do not reach 4 bases of it. CDR3 length: 13 amino acids, cysteine to phenylalanine. The entry retains the CDR3 DNA only, 39 bases that are in frame from base 1. General findings and caveats noted by the study authors: The quantity of clinical and demographic metadata differed by source and by participant and was supplied without curation.

The immunoSEQ Assay, a bias-controlled multiplex PCR, was used to amplify TCRbeta CDR3 regions from genomic DNA. Per the original workflow: Nucleated cell counts per sample were estimated from amplification of reference gene primers within the assay. To quantify the absolute abundance of each unique TCRbeta CDR3 rearrangement, sequence reads were collapsed and filtered. For each sample, productive Simpson clonality was calculated by taking the square root of Simpson's diversity index across productive rearrangements. The table comes from immuneACCESS by way of TCRdb, which keeps in-frame sequences with V and J called. Part of the clones is missing from these tables; in studies checked, under half for an unresolved V gene and the rest for unknown reasons. V, J and clone size were drawn from that table, and D and trimming were deduced from the DNA. Counted in this sample were about 70,000 clones; roughly 79% of them appeared once. The top ten clonotypes cover 20% of the sample.

Collaborating institutions collected whole blood in K2EDTA tubes following their own protocols. For TCRbeta analysis, collaborators shipped samples in one of three forms: frozen whole blood, isolated PBMCs, or DNA extracted from either of those sample types. Input material: peripheral blood. This chain is built from TRBV29-1 and TRBJ1-3; 9 bases in the junction line up with TRBD1. This clonotype was sampled from a woman in her 70s with acute or convalescent COVID-19. The DNA is as follows: TGCAGCGTTGCGGGACAGGGTATAAACACCATATATTTT. It translates as CSVAGQGINTIYF.